The entry below describes one T cell receptor beta chain. Its antigen is undetermined. With a J-beta primer mix and a sample-barcoded 5' primer, a second PCR ran about 7 to 12 cycles. The template-switch adaptor was a 5' adaptor with 12 random nucleotides. It tagged each cDNA molecule. TCRdb analysed the 5' RACE reads with MiXCR anew, one entry per CDR3 protein. The sample records 1.4 million or so distinct CDR3 sequences, 35% to 45% being singletons. The data belong to a study of blood T cells in healthy people across ages. Study-wide results and caveats: Observed TCR beta diversity showed a strong correlation with the percentage of naive T cells as measured by flow cytometry.

The CDR3 covers 13 residues. Unmatched junction bases numbered 4, after V lost 5 bases and J lost 7 bases. The V gene's germline CDR1 is SGHTA and CDR2 FQGNSA. Sequencing was carried out using blood. This receptor was taken from a woman between 18 and 29 years old in good health. The chain recombines TRBV7-2 with TRBJ2-1, with 8 bases identical to TRBD1. Written as DNA, the CDR3 is TGTGCCAGCAGCGTGGACAGGGAGAATGAGCAGTTCTTC. It yields the protein CASSVDRENEQFF. The whole variable domain, filled in from reference TRBV7-2 and TRBJ2-1, reads GAGVSQSPSNKVTEKGKDVELRCDPISGHTALYWYRQSLGQGLEFLIYFQGNSAPDKSGLPSDRFSAERTGGSVSTLTIQRTQQEDSAVYLCASSVDRENEQFFGPGTRLTVL.